This T cell receptor (beta chain) was retrieved from a study of blood T cell repertoires in COVID-19. Under the authors' procedure: Using reference gene primer amplification, nucleated cell counts were estimated. This table comes from immunoSEQ multiplex PCR, and its TCRdb copy is limited to in-frame clones, with some not included. V and J calls and clone size are those listed in that table; D and trimming were worked out from the DNA. The table has approximately 400,000 clones, approximately 88% seen once; the top ten hold 0.95% to 1.5%. Germline CDR1 LNHNV, CDR2 YYDKDF (reference sequence). The CDR3 consists of 13 residues. Trimming shortened V by 6 bases and J by 1 base, and 10 bases separated the two germline ends. This clone was observed a single time.

The specimen was peripheral blood. The chain recombines TRBV15 with TRBJ2-7; tentatively, D is TRBD1 (6 bases). This receptor was taken from a man aged 40-49 years with acute or convalescent COVID-19. The CDR3 reads CATRMTGSYEQYF. The CDR3 bases are TGTGCCACCAGAATGACAGGTTCCTACGAGCAGTACTTC. Using reference TRBV15 and TRBJ2-7 for the parts outside the CDR3, the full variable domain is DAMVIQNPRYQVTQFGKPVTLSCSQTLNHNVMYWYQQKSSQAPKLLFHYYDKDFNNEADTPDNFQSRRPNTSFCFLDIRSPGLGDTAMYLCATRMTGSYEQYFGPGTRLTVT.